This TCR beta chain came from a study of blood T cell repertoires in COVID-19. Produced via immunoSEQ multiplex PCR; TCRdb's table is partial and in-frame only. In the table there are 100,000 to 120,000 clones, roughly 85% of which are singletons. The V gene lost 6 bases and the J gene lost 6 bases, with 14 bases spanning the gap. CDR3 size: 13 residues. This receptor was obtained from a woman older than 75 with active or convalescent COVID-19. Sequencing used peripheral blood. This sequence joins TRBV12-3 or TRBV12-4 and TRBJ1-1, with unresolved D. CDR3 nucleotides: TGTGCCAGCAGACTGTCGGGGTTTTCTGAAGCTTTCTTT. Encoded protein: CASRLSGFSEAFF.